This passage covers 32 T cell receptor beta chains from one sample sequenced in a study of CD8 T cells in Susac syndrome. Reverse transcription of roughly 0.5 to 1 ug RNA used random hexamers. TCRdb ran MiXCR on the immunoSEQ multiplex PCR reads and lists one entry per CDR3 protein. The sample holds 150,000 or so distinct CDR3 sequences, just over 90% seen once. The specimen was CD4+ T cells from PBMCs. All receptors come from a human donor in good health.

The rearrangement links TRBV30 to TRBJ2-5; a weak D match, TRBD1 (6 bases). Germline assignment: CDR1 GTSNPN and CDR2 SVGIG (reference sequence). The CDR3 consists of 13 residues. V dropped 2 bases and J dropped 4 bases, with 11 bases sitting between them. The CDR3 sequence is CAWSRRTAETQYF. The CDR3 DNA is TGTGCCTGGAGTCGAAGGACAGCAGAGACCCAGTACTTC.

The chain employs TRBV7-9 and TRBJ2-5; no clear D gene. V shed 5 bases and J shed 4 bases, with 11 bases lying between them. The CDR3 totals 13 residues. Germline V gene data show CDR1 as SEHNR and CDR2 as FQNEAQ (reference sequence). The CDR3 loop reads CASSRNERETQYF. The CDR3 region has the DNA TGTGCCAGCAGCAGAAATGAACGAGAGACCCAGTACTTC.

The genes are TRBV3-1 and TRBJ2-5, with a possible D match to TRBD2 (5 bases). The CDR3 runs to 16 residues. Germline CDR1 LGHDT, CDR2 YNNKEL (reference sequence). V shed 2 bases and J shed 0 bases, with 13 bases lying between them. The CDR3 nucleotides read TGTGCCAGCAGCCAAAGCTTGCCGGACTACCAAGAGACCCAGTACTTC. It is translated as CASSQSLPDYQETQYF.

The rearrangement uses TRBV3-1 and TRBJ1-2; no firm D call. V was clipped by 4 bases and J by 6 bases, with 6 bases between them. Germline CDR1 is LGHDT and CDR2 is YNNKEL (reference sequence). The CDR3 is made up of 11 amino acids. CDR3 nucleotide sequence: TGTGCCAGCAGCCTACACCATGGCTACACCTTC. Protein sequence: CASSLHHGYTF.

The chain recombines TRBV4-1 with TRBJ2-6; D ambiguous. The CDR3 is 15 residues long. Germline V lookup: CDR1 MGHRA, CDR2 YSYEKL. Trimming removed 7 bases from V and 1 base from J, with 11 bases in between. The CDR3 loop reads CASKPARSGANVLTF. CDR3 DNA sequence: TGCGCCAGCAAACCGGCGAGGTCTGGGGCCAACGTCCTGACTTTC.

The CDR3 region is CSVKPGPMNDGELFF. The CDR3, as DNA: TGCAGCGTCAAGCCGGGACCAATGAACGACGGGGAGCTGTTTTTT. The genes are TRBV29-1 and TRBJ2-2; D could derive from TRBD1 or TRBD2 (5 bases each). Germline V gene data show CDR1 as SQVTM and CDR2 as ANQGSEA. This CDR3 is 15 amino acids long. The ends were cut back, 6 bases at V and 7 bases at J, with 21 bases in the middle.

The CDR3 region is CASSVETPMNSPLHF. The CDR3 DNA sequence: TGTGCCAGCAGTGTCGAGACGCCAATGAATTCACCCCTCCACTTT. The chain is built from TRBV2 and TRBJ1-6; D is uncertain. V was trimmed by 4 bases and J by 7 bases, leaving 14 bases between them. The CDR3 is 15 residues long. Germline V CDR1 and CDR2: SNHLY, FYNNEI.

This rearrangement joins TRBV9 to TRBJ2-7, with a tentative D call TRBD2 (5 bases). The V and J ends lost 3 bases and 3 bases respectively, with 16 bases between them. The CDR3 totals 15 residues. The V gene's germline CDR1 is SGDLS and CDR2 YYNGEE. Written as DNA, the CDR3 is TGTGCCAGCAGCGAGAGGGTGGATAGCGACTACGAGCAGTACTTC. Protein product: CASSERVDSDYEQYF.

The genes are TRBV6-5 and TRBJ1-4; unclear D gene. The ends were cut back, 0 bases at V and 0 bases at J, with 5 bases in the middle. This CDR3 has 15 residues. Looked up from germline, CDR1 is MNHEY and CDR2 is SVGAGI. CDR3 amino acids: CASSYSKTTNEKLFF. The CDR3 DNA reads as TGTGCCAGCAGTTACTCGAAGACAACTAATGAAAAACTGTTTTTT.

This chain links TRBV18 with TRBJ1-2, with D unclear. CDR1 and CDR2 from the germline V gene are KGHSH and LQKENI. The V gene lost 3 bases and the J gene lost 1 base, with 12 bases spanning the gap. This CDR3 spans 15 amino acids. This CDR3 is CASSPRREVNYGYTF. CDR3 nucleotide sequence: TGTGCCAGCTCACCCCGCCGGGAAGTTAACTATGGCTACACCTTC.

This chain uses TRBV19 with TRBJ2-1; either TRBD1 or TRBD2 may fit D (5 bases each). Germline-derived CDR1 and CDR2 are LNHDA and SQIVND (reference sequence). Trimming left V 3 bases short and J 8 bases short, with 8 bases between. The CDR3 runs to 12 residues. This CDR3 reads CASSIRGDEQFF. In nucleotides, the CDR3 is TGTGCCAGTAGTATTCGAGGGGATGAGCAGTTCTTC.

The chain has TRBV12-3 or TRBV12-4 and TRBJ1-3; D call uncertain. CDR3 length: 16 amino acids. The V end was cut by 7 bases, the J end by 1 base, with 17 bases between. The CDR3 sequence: CASIGSGKLSGNTIYF. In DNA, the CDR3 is TGTGCCAGCATTGGCAGCGGGAAACTATCTGGAAACACCATATATTTT.

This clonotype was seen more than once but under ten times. As DNA, the CDR3 is TGTGCCAGCAGCCCTGGGACTAGCGGGGAGACCCAGTACTTC. The encoded protein is CASSPGTSGETQYF. The chain recombines TRBV7-3 with TRBJ2-5; 12 bases are a match to TRBD2. CDR1 and CDR2 from the germline V gene are SGHTA and FQGTGA. There are 14 residues in the CDR3. The ends lost 5 bases at V and 5 bases at J; junction bases unmatched: 3.

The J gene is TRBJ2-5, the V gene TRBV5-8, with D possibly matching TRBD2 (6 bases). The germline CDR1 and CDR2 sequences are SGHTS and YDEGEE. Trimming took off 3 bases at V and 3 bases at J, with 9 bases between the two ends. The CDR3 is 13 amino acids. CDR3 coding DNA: TGTGCCAGCAGCTGGGGGGTCAAAGAGACCCAGTACTTC. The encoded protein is CASSWGVKETQYF.

The CDR3 spells CSVDWGTGNTEAFF. For the CDR3, the DNA is TGCAGCGTTGATTGGGGGACAGGGAACACTGAAGCTTTCTTT. The V call is TRBV29-1, the J call TRBJ1-1, with TRBD1 matching over 8 bases. Trimming at V came to 3 bases and at J to 1 base, leaving 4 bases not matched to a gene. The CDR3 has 14 residues. Germline assignment: CDR1 SQVTM and CDR2 ANQGSEA.

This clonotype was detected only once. CDR3 amino acids: CASSRGHRNQPQHF. Here the CDR3 DNA reads TGTGCCAGCAGCCGGGGACACCGAAATCAGCCCCAGCATTTT. The chain uses TRBV3-1 and TRBJ1-5; D is possibly TRBD1 (6 bases). Germline-derived CDR1 and CDR2 are LGHDT and YNNKEL (reference sequence). The CDR3 is made up of 14 amino acids. Trimming stripped 4 bases from V and 4 bases from J, with 11 bases between.

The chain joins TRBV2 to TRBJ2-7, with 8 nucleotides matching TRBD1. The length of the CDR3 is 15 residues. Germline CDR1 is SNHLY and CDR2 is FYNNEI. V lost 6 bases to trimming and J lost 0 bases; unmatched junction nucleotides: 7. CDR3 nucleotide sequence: TGTGCCAGCAGCGACAGGGGCTTCAGCTCCTACGAGCAGTACTTC. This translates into CASSDRGFSSYEQYF.

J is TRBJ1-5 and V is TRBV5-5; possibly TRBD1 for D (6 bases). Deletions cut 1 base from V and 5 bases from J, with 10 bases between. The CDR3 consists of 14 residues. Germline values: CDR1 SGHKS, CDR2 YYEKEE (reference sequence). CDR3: CASSLMKGDQPQHF. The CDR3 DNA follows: TGTGCCAGCAGCTTGATGAAGGGGGATCAGCCCCAGCATTTT.

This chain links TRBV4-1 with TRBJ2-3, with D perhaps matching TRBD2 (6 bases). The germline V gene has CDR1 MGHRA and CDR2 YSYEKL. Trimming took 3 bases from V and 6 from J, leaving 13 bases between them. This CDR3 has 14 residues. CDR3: CASSHGSSWDTQYF. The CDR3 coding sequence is TGCGCCAGCAGCCACGGGAGCTCATGGGATACGCAGTATTTT.

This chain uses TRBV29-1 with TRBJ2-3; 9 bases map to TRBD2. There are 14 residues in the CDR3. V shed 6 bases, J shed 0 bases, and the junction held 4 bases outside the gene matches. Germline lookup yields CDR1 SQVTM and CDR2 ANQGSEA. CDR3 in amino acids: CSVTGLASTDTQYF. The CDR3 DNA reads TGCAGCGTCACGGGACTAGCAAGCACAGATACGCAGTATTTT.

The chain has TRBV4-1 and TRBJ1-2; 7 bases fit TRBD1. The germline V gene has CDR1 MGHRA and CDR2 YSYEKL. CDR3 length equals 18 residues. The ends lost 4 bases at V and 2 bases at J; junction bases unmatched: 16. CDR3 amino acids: CASSPDRDPFMGNYGYTF. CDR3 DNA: TGCGCCAGCAGCCCCGACAGGGACCCGTTCATGGGAAACTATGGCTACACCTTC.

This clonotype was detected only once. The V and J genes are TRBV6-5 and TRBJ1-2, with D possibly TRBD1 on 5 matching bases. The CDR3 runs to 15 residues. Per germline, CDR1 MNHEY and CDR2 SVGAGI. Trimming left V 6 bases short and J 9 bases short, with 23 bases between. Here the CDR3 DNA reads TGTGCCAGCAGCCCTACATCCGGGACGTGGAGAAGCTACACCTTC. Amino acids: CASSPTSGTWRSYTF.

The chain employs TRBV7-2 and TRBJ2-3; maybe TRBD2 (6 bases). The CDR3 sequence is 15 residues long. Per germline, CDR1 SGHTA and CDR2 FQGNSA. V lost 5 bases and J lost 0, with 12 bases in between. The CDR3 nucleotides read TGTGCCAGCAGCCCGGACTACCTGAGCACAGATACGCAGTATTTT. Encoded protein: CASSPDYLSTDTQYF.

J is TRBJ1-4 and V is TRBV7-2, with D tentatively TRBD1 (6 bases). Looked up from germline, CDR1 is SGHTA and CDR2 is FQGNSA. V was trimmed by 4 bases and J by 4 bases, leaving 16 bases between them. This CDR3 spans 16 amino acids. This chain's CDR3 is CASSSPRGQNNEKLFF. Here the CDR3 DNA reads TGTGCCAGCAGCTCCCCCCGCGGACAGAATAATGAAAAACTGTTTTTT. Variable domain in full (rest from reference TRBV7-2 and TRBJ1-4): GAGVSQSPSNKVTEKGKDVELRCDPISGHTALYWYRQSLGQGLEFLIYFQGNSAPDKSGLPSDRFSAERTGGSVSTLTIQRTQQEDSAVYLCASSSPRGQNNEKLFFGSGTQLSVL.

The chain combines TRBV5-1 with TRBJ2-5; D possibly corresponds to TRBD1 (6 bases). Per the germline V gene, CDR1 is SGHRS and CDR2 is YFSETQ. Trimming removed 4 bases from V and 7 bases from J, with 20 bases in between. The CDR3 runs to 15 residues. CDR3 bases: TGCGCCAGCAGCGTAGGGACAATCCGAAGCGGGACCCAGTACTTC. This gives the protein CASSVGTIRSGTQYF.

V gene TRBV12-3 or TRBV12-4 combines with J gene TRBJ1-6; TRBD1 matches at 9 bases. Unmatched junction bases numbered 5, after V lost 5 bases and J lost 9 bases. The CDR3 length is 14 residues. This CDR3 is CASSGRDRVSPLHF. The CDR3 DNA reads TGTGCCAGCAGTGGTAGGGACAGGGTTTCACCCCTCCACTTT.

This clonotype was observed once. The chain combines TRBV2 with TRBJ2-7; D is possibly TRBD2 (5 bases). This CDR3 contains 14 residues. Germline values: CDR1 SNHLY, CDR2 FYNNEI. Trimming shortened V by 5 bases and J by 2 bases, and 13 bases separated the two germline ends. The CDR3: CASSIRGDPYEQYF. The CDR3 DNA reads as TGTGCCAGCAGTATTCGGGGTGATCCCTACGAGCAGTACTTC.

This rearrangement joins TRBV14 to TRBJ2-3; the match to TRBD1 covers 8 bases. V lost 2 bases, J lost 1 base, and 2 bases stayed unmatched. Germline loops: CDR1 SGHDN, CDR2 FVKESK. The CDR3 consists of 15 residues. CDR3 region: CASSQPGQGTDTQYF. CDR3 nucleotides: TGTGCCAGCAGCCAACCGGGACAGGGCACAGATACGCAGTATTTT.

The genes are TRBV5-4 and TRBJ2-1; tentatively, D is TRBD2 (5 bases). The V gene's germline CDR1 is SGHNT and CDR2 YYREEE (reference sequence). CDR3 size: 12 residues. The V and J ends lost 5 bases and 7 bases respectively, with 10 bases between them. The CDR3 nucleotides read TGTGCCAGCAGTATAGCGCAAAATGAGCAGTTCTTC. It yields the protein CASSIAQNEQFF.

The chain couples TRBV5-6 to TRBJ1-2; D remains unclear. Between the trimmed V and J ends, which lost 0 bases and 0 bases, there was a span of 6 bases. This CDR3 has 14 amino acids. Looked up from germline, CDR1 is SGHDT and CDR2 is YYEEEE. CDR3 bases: TGTGCCAGCAGCTTGGACGGGACTAACTATGGCTACACCTTC. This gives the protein CASSLDGTNYGYTF. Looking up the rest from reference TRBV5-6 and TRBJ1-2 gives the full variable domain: DAGVTQSPTHLIKTRGQQVTLRCSPKSGHDTVSWYQQALGQGPQFIFQYYEEEERQRGNFPDRFSGHQFPNYSSELNVNALLLGDSALYLCASSLDGTNYGYTFGSGTRLTVV.

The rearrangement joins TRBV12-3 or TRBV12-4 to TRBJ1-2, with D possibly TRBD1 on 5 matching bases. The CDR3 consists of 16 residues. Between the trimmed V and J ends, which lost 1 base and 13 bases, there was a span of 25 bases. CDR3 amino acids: CASSLVVGQGRTTGTF. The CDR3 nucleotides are TGTGCCAGCAGTTTAGTGGTCGGGCAGGGTCGGACTACTGGCACCTTC.

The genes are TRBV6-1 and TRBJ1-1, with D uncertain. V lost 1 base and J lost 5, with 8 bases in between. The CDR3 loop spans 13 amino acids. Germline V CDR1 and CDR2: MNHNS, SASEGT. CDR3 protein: CASSEVSLTEAFF. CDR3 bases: TGTGCCAGCAGTGAAGTGAGCCTTACTGAAGCTTTCTTT.